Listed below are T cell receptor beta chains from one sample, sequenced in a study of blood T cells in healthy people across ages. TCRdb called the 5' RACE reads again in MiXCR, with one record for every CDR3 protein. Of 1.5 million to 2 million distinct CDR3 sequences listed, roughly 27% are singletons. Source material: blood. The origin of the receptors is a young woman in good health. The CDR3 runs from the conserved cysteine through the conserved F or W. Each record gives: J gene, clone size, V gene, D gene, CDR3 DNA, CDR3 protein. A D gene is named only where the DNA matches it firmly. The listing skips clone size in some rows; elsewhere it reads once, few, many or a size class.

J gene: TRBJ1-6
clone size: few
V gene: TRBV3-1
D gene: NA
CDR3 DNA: TGTGCCAGCAGCAGAATAGGGACGGTCGTTTCACCCCTCCACTTT
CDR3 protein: CASSRIGTVVSPLHF

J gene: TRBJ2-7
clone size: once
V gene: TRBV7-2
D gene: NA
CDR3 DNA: TGTGCCAGCAACTTCCCTTCCACCGAGCAGTACTTC
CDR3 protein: CASNFPSTEQYF

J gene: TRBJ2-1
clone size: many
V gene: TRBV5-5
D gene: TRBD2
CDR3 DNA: TGTGCCAGCAGACCTACTAGCGGGTCCTACAACGAGCAGTTCTTC
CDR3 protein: CASRPTSGSYNEQFF

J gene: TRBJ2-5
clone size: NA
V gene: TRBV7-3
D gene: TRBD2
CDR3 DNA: TGTGCCAGCAGCGCCTCGACTAGCGGGGGAGGAGAGACCCAGTACTTC
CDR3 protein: CASSASTSGGGETQYF

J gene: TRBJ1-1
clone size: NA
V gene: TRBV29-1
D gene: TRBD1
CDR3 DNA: TGCAGCGCCCGAGGTGGACAGGGGGCTTTTATGAACACTGAAGCTTTCTTT
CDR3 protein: CSARGGQGAFMNTEAFF

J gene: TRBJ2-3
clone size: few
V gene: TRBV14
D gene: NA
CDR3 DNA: TGTGCCAGCAGCCAAGATTTGGCTAGCGGCACAGATACGCAGTATTTT
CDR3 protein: CASSQDLASGTDTQYF

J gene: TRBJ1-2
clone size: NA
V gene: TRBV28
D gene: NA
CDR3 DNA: TGTACCAGCAGTTTGTCGGGACTGGGAGAAGTCTATGGCTACACCTTC
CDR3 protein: CTSSLSGLGEVYGYTF

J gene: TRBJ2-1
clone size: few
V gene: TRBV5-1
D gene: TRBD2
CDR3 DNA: TGCGCCAGCAGCTTGCCCGGACTAGGCAATGAGCAGTTCTTC
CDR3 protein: CASSLPGLGNEQFF

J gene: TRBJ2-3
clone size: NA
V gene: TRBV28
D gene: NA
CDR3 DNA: TGTGCCAGCAGCATAAGAACAGGGAGAACAGATACGCAGTATTTT
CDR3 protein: CASSIRTGRTDTQYF

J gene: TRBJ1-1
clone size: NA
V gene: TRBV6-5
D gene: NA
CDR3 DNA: TGTGCCAGCAGTCCTTATAAGCACATGAACACTGAAGCTTTCTTT
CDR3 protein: CASSPYKHMNTEAFF

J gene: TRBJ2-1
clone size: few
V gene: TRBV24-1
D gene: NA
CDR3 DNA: TGTGCCACCAGTGACGTGACGAACAATGAGCAGTTCTTC
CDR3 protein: CATSDVTNNEQFF

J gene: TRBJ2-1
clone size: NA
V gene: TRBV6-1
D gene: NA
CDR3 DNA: TGTGCCAGCGGAGGGGGGTCGTCCTACGAGCAGTTCTTC
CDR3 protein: CASGGGSSYEQFF

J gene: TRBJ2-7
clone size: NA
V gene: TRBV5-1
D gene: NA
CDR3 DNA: TGCGCCAGCAGCCCCCCTCTGGAGTGGGAATACGAGCAGTACTTC
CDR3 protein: CASSPPLEWEYEQYF

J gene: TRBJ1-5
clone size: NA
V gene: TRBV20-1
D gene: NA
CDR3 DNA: TGCAGTGCTGGGGTGGGGGGAGATCAGCCCCAGCATTTT
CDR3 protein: CSAGVGGDQPQHF

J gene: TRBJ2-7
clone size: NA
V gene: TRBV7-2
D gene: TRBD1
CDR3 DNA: TGTGCCAGCACCTTCCGCCCGGACAGGGCCTACGAGCAGTACTTC
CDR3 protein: CASTFRPDRAYEQYF

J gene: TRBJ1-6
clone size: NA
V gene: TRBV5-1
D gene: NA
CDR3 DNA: TGCGCCAGCAGCTTGGCAGGGTACTCACCCCTCCACTTT
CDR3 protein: CASSLAGYSPLHF

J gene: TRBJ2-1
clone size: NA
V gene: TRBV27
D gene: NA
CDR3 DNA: TGTGCCAAATCCGGCAAGGGCTACTACAATGAGCAGTTCTTC
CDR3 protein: CAKSGKGYYNEQFF

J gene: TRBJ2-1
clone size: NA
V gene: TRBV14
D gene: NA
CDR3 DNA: TGTGCCAGCAGCCATAACCGGGCAGCCCCCAGGAATGAGCAGTTCTTC
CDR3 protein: CASSHNRAAPRNEQFF

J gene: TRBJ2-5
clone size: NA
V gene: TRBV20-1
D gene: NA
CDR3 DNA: TGCAGTGCTATCCTAAATTCGGGGGAGACCCAGTACTTC
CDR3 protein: CSAILNSGETQYF

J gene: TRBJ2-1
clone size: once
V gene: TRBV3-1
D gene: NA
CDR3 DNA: TGTGCCAGCAGCCAGAGGCGGACGAACAATGAGCAGTTCTTC
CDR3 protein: CASSQRRTNNEQFF

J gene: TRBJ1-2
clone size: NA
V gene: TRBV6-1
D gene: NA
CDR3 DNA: TGTGCCAGCAGTGCCGGGACGGTAGGTTATGGCTACACCTTC
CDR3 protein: CASSAGTVGYGYTF

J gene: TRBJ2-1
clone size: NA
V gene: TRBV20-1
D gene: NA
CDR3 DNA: TGCAGTGCTATTCCCCAGGCAGACTACAATGAGCGGTTCTTC
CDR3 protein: CSAIPQADYNERFF

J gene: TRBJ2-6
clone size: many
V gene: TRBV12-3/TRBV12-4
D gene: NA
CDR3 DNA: TGTGCCAGCATTCTCTCTGGGGCCAACGTCCTGACTTTC
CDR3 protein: CASILSGANVLTF

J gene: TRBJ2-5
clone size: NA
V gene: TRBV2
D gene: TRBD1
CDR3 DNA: TGTGCCAGCTCCGCTGGGACAGTTGGAGGGTACTTC
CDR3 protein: CASSAGTVGGYF

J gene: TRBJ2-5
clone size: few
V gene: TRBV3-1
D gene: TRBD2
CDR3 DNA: TGTGCCAGCAGGGATCCCGGGACTAGCGGACGAGAGACCCAGTACTTC
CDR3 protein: CASRDPGTSGRETQYF

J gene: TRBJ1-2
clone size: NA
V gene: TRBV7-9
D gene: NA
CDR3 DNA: TGTGCCAGCAGCTTAGTTTACAACGGCTACACCTTC
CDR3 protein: CASSLVYNGYTF

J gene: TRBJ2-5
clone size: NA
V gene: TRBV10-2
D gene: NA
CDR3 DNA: TGCGCCAGCAGTGAGAGCGAGGAGGGCGGGACCCAGTACTTC
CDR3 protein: CASSESEEGGTQYF

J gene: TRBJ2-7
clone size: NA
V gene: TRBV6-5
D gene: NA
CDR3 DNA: TGTGCCAGCAGGCCAGCGCAGTCCTACAATGAGCAGTACTTC
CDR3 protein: CASRPAQSYNEQYF

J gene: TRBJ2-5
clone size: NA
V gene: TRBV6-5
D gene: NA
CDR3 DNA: TGTGCCAGCAGCCCAACGGCCTTGACGAGGGAAGAGACCCAGTACTTC
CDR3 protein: CASSPTALTREETQYF

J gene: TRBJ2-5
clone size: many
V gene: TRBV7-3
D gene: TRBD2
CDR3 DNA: TGTGCCAGCAGCTTAACCCCGGGGGGGCGGGAGACCCAGTACTTC
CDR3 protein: CASSLTPGGRETQYF

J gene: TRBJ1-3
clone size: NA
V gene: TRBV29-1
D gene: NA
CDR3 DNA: TGCAGCGTTGTGACAGGAGGAAACACCATATATTTT
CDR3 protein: CSVVTGGNTIYF

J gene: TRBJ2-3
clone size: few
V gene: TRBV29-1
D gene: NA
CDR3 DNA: TGCAGCGTTGTATCCCCAGATACGCAGTATTTT
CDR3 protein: CSVVSPDTQYF

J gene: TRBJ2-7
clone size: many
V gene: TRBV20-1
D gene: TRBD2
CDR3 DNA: TGCAGTGCTAGAGTACCCGGGACTAGCGGGAGCGAGCAGTACTTC
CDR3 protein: CSARVPGTSGSEQYF

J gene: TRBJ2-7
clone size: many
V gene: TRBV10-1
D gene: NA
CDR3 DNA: TGCGCCACGGCGCCAGGACCCTATGAGGCCGAGCAGTACTTC
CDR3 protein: CATAPGPYEAEQYF

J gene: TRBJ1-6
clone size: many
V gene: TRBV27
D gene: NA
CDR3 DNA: TGTGCCAGCAGTTTAGGCCCCCTAAATTCACCCCTCCACTTT
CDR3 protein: CASSLGPLNSPLHF

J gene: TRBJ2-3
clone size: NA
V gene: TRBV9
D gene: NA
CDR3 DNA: TGTGCCAGCAACCCGCCAGATACGCAGTATTTT
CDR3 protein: CASNPPDTQYF

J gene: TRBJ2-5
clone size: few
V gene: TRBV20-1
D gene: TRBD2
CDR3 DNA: TGCAGTGCTAGGACTAGCGGGAGTGTAAAGACCCAGTACTTC
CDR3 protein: CSARTSGSVKTQYF

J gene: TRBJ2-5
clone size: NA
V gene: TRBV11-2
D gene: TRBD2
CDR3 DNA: TGTGCCAGCAGCTCGCGGGGGGCACAAGAGACCCAGTACTTC
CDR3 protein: CASSSRGAQETQYF

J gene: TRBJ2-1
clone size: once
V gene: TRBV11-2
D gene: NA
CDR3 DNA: TGTGCCAGCAGCTTAGCCCGGGGGACTTCGGGGGAGCAGTTCTTC
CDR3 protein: CASSLARGTSGEQFF

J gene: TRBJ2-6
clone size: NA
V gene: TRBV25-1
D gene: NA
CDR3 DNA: TGTGCCAGCAGTATCCTTGGGGAGGCTGGGGCCAACGTCCTGACTTTC
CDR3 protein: CASSILGEAGANVLTF

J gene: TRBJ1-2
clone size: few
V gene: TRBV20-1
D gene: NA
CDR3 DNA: TGCAGTGTGGGAGATTGGGGCTACACCTTC
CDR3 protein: CSVGDWGYTF

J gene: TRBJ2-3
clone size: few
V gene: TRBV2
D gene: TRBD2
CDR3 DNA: TGTGCCAGCAGTGATTCAGCGGGGACAGATACGCAGTATTTT
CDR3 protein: CASSDSAGTDTQYF

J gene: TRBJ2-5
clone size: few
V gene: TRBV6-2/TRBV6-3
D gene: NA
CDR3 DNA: TGTGCCAGCAGTTACTCACGGACTCGAGGCAGGACCCAGTACTTC
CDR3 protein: CASSYSRTRGRTQYF

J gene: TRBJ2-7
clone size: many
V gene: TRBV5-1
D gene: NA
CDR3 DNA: TGCGCCAGCAGCCCCCGAGGTGGAGGGGACGAGCAGTACTTC
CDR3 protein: CASSPRGGGDEQYF

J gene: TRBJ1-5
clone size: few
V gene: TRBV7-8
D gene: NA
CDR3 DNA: TGTGCCAGCAGCTTATCCGGGGGTCCCTATAGCAATCAGCCCCAGCATTTT
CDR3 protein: CASSLSGGPYSNQPQHF

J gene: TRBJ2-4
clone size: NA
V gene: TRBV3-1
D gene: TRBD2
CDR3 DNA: TGTGCCAGCAGCCAAGGAAGCGTAGCGGGAGCCACCCAAGAGACCCGGTACTTC
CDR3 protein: CASSQGSVAGATQETRYF